The 9 T cell receptor beta chains below were found in one sample sequenced in a study of T cell responses to AZD1222 COVID-19 vaccine. Sequencing was performed with immunoSEQ multiplex PCR; in TCRdb, only in-frame clones are kept and a portion is missing. Among tens of thousands of clones, approximately 84% were seen once, and the ten largest hold around 15%. The input for sequencing was peripheral blood, taken on day 0 of AZD1222 vaccination. These receptors originate from an adult in good health.

In its sample, this clone was seen once. The V call is TRBV27, the J call TRBJ2-7; D may be TRBD1 (6 bases). CDR1 and CDR2 (germline): MNHEY, SMNVEV (reference sequence). The CDR3 covers 16 residues. The V end was cut by 2 bases, the J end by 7 bases, with 21 bases between. In DNA, the CDR3 is TGTGCCAGCAGTTTAACCTGGGACACAGTCCGCATAGAGCAGTACTTC. It translates to CASSLTWDTVRIEQYF.

This chain connects TRBV7-9 to TRBJ2-7, with TRBD2 as a possible D gene (6 bases). Between the trimmed V and J ends, which lost 5 bases and 6 bases, there was a span of 20 bases. The CDR3 length is 15 residues. Looked up from germline, CDR1 is SEHNR and CDR2 is FQNEAQ (reference sequence). The CDR3, as DNA: TGTGCCAGCAGCACTAGGGACTGGTTCCCCGGCGAGCAGTACTTC. Its translation is CASSTRDWFPGEQYF.

Of note for this clone: The germline gene is not matched at one end of the junction; a read error may be the cause. The chain joins TRBV5-1 to TRBJ1-1; no definite D call. The CDR3 sequence is 14 residues long. Germline loops: CDR1 SGHRS, CDR2 YFSETQ. CDR3 sequence (DNA): TGCGCCAGCAGCGGAGGGTTCGAGAACACTGAAACTTTCTTT. Translating it yields CASSGGFENTETFF.

The gene calls are TRBV12-5 and TRBJ1-1; TRBD1 might be the D (6 bases). Germline-derived CDR1 and CDR2 are LGHNT and FRNRAP. Deletions cut 6 bases from V and 4 bases from J, with 15 bases between. The CDR3 has 14 amino acids. CDR3 residues: CASGMGGLGTEAFF. CDR3 in DNA: TGTGCTAGTGGAATGGGGGGCCTTGGCACTGAAGCTTTCTTT.

This clone was found once. V gene TRBV5-1 combines with J gene TRBJ2-7; a possible D gene is TRBD1 (5 bases). Germline CDR1 reads SGHRS; CDR2 reads YFSETQ. V lost 5 bases and J 3 bases, leaving 15 bases between the germline ends. The CDR3 sequence is 14 residues long. The CDR3 DNA follows: TGCGCCAGCAGTTCCAGCCCGCAGGGCTACGAGCAGTACTTC. Its protein is CASSSSPQGYEQYF.

CDR3 loop: CASSSRTNPLEQYF. The CDR3 DNA reads as TGTGCCAGCAGCTCCCGGACTAACCCTCTCGAGCAGTACTTC. V and J are TRBV11-3 and TRBJ2-7; possible D gene TRBD2, 6 bases. Germline V gene sequence: CDR1 SGHNT, CDR2 YENEEA. Trimming cost V 4 bases and J 6 bases, with 16 bases left between them. CDR3 length equals 14 residues.

The chain links TRBV9 to TRBJ2-3; 9 bases are a match to TRBD1. CDR1 is SGDLS and CDR2 is YYNGEE in the germline V gene. This CDR3 spans 16 amino acids. Trimming cost V 0 bases and J 7 bases; bases outside gene matches: 9. DNA for the CDR3: TGTGCCAGCAGCGTAGTCCCGGGACAGGGTCTGAATACGCAGTATTTT. This codes for CASSVVPGQGLNTQYF.

V usage is TRBV9 and J usage is TRBJ1-2, with D possibly being TRBD1 (5 bases). The CDR3 runs to 13 residues. The V end was cut by 4 bases, the J end by 4 bases, with 11 bases between. In germline, CDR1 is SGDLS, CDR2 YYNGEE. In DNA, the CDR3 is TGTGCCAGCAGCTCCCTGGGACGCTATGGCTACACCTTC. Protein: CASSSLGRYGYTF.

The CDR3 is CASSFRARDSWAYEQYF. The CDR3 DNA reads TGTGCCAGCAGTTTTAGGGCGAGGGACAGTTGGGCCTACGAGCAGTACTTC. V usage is TRBV27 and J usage is TRBJ2-7; 7 nucleotides agree with TRBD1. Germline trimming cut 3 bases from V and 2 bases from J; bases unmatched to any gene: 13. From germline, CDR1 is MNHEY and CDR2 SMNVEV (reference sequence). There are 17 residues in the CDR3.